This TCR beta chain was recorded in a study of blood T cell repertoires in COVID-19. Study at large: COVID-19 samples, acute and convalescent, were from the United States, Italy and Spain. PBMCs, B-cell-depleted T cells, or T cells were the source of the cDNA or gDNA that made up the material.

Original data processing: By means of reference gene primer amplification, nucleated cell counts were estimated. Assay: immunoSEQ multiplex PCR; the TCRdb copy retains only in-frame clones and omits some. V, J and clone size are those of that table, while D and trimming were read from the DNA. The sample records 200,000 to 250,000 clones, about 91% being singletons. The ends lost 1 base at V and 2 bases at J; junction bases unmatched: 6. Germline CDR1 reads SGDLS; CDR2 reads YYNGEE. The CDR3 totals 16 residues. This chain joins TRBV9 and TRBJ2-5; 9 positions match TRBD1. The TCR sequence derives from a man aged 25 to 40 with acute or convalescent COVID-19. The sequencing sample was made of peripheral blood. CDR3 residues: CASSVWGTGIQETQYF. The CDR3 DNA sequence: TGTGCCAGCAGCGTATGGGGGACAGGGATTCAAGAGACCCAGTACTTC. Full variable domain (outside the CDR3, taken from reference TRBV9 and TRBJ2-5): DSGVTQTPKHLITATGQRVTLRCSPRSGDLSVYWYQQSLDQGLQFLIQYYNGEERAKGNILERFSAQQFPDLHSELNLSSLELGDSALYFCASSVWGTGIQETQYFGPGTRLLVL.